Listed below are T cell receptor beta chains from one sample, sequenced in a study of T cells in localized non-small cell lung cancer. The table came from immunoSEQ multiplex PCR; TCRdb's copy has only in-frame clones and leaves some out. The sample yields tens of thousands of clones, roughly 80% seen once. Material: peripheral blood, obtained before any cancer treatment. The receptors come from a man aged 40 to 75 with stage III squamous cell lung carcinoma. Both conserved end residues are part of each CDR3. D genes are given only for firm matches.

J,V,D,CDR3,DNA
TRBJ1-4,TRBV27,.,CASSLALTGEKLFF,TGTGCCAGCAGTTTAGCTCTGACGGGAGAAAAACTGTTTTTT
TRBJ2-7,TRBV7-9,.,CASSFGGSYEQYF,TGTGCCAGCAGCTTTGGGGGCAGCTACGAGCAGTACTTC
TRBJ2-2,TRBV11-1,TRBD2,CASSLRRELAGGKGELFF,TGTGCCAGCAGCTTGCGTAGGGAACTAGCGGGAGGAAAAGGGGAGCTGTTTTTT
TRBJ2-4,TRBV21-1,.,CATSGAVKNIQYF,TGTGCCACCTCGGGGGCGGTGAAAAACATTCAGTACTTC
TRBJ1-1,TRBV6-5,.,CASSYEGTKMNTEAFF,TGTGCCAGCAGTTACGAGGGAACCAAAATGAACACTGAAGCTTTCTTT
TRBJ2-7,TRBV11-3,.,CASSLAPGAGYEQYF,TGTGCCAGCAGCTTAGCCCCGGGAGCCGGGTACGAGCAGTACTTC
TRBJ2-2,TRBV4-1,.,CASSLPGGGGRPGELFF,TGCGCCAGCAGCCTACCAGGGGGAGGGGGCCGTCCCGGGGAGCTGTTTTTT
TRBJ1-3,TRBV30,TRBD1,CAWSVQTGGNTIYF,TGTGCCTGGAGTGTACAGACAGGGGGAAACACCATATATTTT
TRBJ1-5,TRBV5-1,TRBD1,CASSLDTGDQPQHF,TGCGCCAGCAGCTTGGACACAGGGGATCAGCCCCAGCATTTT
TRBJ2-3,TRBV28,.,CASSLGQWASDTQYF,TGTGCCAGCAGTTTAGGCCAGTGGGCCTCAGATACGCAGTATTTT
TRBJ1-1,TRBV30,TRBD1,CAYSLRGTNTEAFF,TGTGCCTATTCCCTCAGGGGGACGAACACTGAAGCTTTCTTT
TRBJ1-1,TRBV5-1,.,CASSNRGNTEAFF,TGCGCCAGCAGCAACCGGGGGAACACTGAAGCTTTCTTT
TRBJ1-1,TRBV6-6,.,CASKPPNTANTEAFF,TGTGCCAGCAAACCCCCCAACACGGCGAACACTGAAGCTTTCTTT
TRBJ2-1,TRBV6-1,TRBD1,CASSENPDRGNEQFF,TGTGCCAGCAGTGAAAACCCCGACAGGGGCAATGAGCAGTTCTTC
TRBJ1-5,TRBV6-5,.,CASSTAGRNQPQHF,TGTGCCAGCAGTACCGCGGGTCGCAATCAGCCCCAGCATTTT
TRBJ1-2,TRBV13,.,CASSSFSGTLNYGYTF,TGTGCCAGCAGCAGTTTTTCCGGGACCTTAAACTATGGCTACACCTTC
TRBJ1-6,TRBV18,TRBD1,CASSRDRDSPLHF,TGTGCCAGCTCACGAGACAGGGACTCACCCCTCCACTTT
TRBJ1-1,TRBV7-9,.,CASRNPTMPTEAFF,TGTGCCAGCAGAAACCCAACGATGCCCACTGAAGCTTTCTTT
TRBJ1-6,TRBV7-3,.,CASSVQGSYNSPLHF,TGTGCCAGCAGCGTCCAGGGGTCCTATAATTCACCCCTCCACTTT
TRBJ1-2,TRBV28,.,CASSLGRWLYGYTF,TGTGCCAGCTCCCTGGGCAGATGGCTCTATGGCTACACCTTC
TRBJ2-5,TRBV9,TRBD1,CASSIRRQGGTQYF,TGTGCCAGCAGCATCCGTCGACAGGGGGGGACCCAGTACTTC
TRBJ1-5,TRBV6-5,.,CASSLGRKLNQPQHF,TGTGCCAGCAGCCTAGGACGCAAGTTAAATCAGCCCCAGCATTTT